This is a list of T cell receptor beta chains from one sample in a study of PD-1 blockade in classical Hodgkin lymphoma. Assay used: immunoSEQ multiplex PCR; TCRdb lists only in-frame clones, some missing. This table holds approximately 7,900 clones, approximately 80% found once. The sample consisted of peripheral blood mononuclear cells (PBMCs), taken before the fourth cycle of nivolumab. The receptors come from a human donor with classical Hodgkin lymphoma. CDR3s include the opening cysteine and the closing phenylalanine or tryptophan.

v_call: TRBV6-4
j_call: TRBJ1-1
cdr3_aa: CASKDTDRGTEAFF

v_call: TRBV9
j_call: TRBJ1-4
cdr3_aa: CASSVAGQGREKLFF

v_call: TRBV11-3
j_call: TRBJ2-1
cdr3_aa: CASSSSHGDNEQFF

v_call: TRBV28
j_call: TRBJ2-7
cdr3_aa: CASSFTGTGLYEQYF

v_call: TRBV28
j_call: TRBJ1-6
cdr3_aa: CASSLWGSYNSPLHF

v_call: TRBV7-3
j_call: TRBJ2-7
cdr3_aa: CASSLGGGTPYEQYF

v_call: TRBV6-5
j_call: TRBJ2-7
cdr3_aa: CASRKGQVEEQYF

v_call: TRBV28
j_call: TRBJ1-1
cdr3_aa: CASREQGSWTEAFF

v_call: TRBV6-1
j_call: TRBJ2-2
cdr3_aa: CASSEAPRPTGELFF

v_call: TRBV6-5
j_call: TRBJ2-1
cdr3_aa: CASSHGSSGSYEQFF

v_call: TRBV7-9
j_call: TRBJ2-7
cdr3_aa: CASSPRRTDEQYF

v_call: TRBV14
j_call: TRBJ2-7
cdr3_aa: CASSRGGLTYEQYF

v_call: TRBV4-3
j_call: TRBJ2-2
cdr3_aa: CASSQEFPGEYYTGELFF

v_call: TRBV19
j_call: TRBJ2-1
cdr3_aa: CASSRDTRGPPEQFF

v_call: TRBV5-4
j_call: TRBJ1-1
cdr3_aa: CASSLALGGSYDTEAFF

v_call: TRBV5-4
j_call: TRBJ2-5
cdr3_aa: CASSLTSGGPQETQYF

v_call: TRBV5-1
j_call: TRBJ1-4
cdr3_aa: CASSPGTEGEKLFF

v_call: TRBV2
j_call: TRBJ1-4
cdr3_aa: CASSEEDRANEKLFF

v_call: TRBV10-3
j_call: TRBJ2-3
cdr3_aa: CATRGQPNTQYF

v_call: TRBV6-1
j_call: TRBJ1-1
cdr3_aa: CASSDRTAEAFF

v_call: TRBV6-5
j_call: TRBJ2-7
cdr3_aa: CASSYPGQGAYEQYF

v_call: TRBV28
j_call: TRBJ1-1
cdr3_aa: CASSLGLEAFF

v_call: TRBV6-5
j_call: TRBJ2-5
cdr3_aa: CASSYYTNLQETQYF

v_call: TRBV7-6
j_call: TRBJ1-3
cdr3_aa: CASSPRSGGLSGNTIYF

v_call: TRBV27
j_call: TRBJ2-5
cdr3_aa: CASSFPPRETQYF

v_call: TRBV30
j_call: TRBJ1-1
cdr3_aa: CAWSPFTGVNTEAFF

v_call: TRBV29-1
j_call: .
cdr3_aa: CSVTRQGVYEQYF

v_call: TRBV6-1
j_call: TRBJ2-5
cdr3_aa: CASGTRGKQETQYF

v_call: TRBV10-2
j_call: TRBJ2-7
cdr3_aa: CASVLGGGSYEQYF

v_call: TRBV7-8
j_call: TRBJ2-3
cdr3_aa: CASSSFYTDTQYF

v_call: TRBV18
j_call: TRBJ2-2
cdr3_aa: CASSPLGQTGELFF

v_call: TRBV15
j_call: TRBJ2-7
cdr3_aa: CATSRDLSPGATYEQYF

v_call: TRBV7-9
j_call: TRBJ2-3
cdr3_aa: CASSLAGSGTPSTDTQYF

v_call: TRBV5-4
j_call: TRBJ2-3
cdr3_aa: CASSSGLAGVTDTQYF

v_call: TRBV7-2
j_call: TRBJ2-7
cdr3_aa: CASSFDRLQYF

v_call: TRBV28
j_call: TRBJ2-5
cdr3_aa: CASSPLGEWEETQYF

v_call: TRBV6-1
j_call: TRBJ2-3
cdr3_aa: CASSAGISGITDTQYF

v_call: TRBV11-2
j_call: TRBJ2-7
cdr3_aa: CASSLEGPAGGFEQYF

v_call: TRBV28
j_call: TRBJ1-1
cdr3_aa: CASSIWDRGTEAFF

v_call: TRBV9
j_call: TRBJ2-1
cdr3_aa: CASSVVQGLNNEQFF

v_call: TRBV28
j_call: TRBJ2-2
cdr3_aa: CASSATELYTGELFF